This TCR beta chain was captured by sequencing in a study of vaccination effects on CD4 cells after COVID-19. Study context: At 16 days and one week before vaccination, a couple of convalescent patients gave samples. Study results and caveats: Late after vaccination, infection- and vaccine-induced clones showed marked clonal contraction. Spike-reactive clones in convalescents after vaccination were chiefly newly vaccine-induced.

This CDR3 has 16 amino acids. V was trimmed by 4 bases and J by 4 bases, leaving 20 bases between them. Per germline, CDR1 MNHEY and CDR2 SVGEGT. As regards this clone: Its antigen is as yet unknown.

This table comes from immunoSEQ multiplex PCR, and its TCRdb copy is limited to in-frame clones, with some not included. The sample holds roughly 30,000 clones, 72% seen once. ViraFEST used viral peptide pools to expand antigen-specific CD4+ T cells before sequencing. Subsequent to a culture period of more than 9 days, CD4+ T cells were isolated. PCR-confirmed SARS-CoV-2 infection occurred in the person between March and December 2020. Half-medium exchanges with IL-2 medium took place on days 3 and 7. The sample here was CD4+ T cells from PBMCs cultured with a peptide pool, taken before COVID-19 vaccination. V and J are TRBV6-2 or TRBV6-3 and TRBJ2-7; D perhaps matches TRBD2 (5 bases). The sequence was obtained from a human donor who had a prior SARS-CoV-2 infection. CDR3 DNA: TGTGCCAGCAGTTCGGGGTTTTGGCCGTCAGTTTACGAGCAGTACTTC. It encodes CASSSGFWPSVYEQYF.